One sample yielded the 16 T cell receptor beta chains listed below, sequenced in a study of cytomegalovirus exposure and HLA in healthy donors. The primer mix had 60 Vbeta and 13 Jbeta primers. The data were produced by immunoSEQ multiplex PCR, yet TCRdb's version contains in-frame clones alone and is incomplete. Across under 50,000 clones, the top ten clones capture over 3.5% of the sample. The sample was PBMCs. These receptors were taken from a male donor in good health and CMV-seronegative.

The V gene is TRBV11-3, the J gene TRBJ2-3, with D possibly being TRBD1 (5 bases). CDR1 is SGHNT and CDR2 is YENEEA in the germline V gene. The CDR3 is 16 amino acids. Trimming took 1 base from V and 4 from J, leaving 15 bases between them. CDR3: CASSLGVGRGPDTQYF. The CDR3 coding sequence is TGTGCCAGCAGCTTAGGAGTTGGAAGGGGCCCAGATACGCAGTATTTT.

The chain couples TRBV7-6 to TRBJ1-6, with D possibly matching TRBD1 (6 bases). V lost 5 bases and J lost 4, with 12 bases in between. Germline CDR1 SGHVS, CDR2 FNYEAQ. The CDR3 spans 15 residues. The CDR3 DNA reads as TGTGCCAGCAGCCAACAAGGGGGTTATAATTCACCCCTCCACTTT. It codes for CASSQQGGYNSPLHF.

The genes are TRBV20-1 and TRBJ1-6; D is possibly TRBD1 (5 bases). The CDR3 has 10 amino acids. Trimming shortened V by 3 bases and J by 14 bases, and 8 bases separated the two germline ends. Germline values: CDR1 DFQATT, CDR2 SNEGSKA (reference sequence). The CDR3 DNA reads as TGCAGTGCTAGTCAGGGCACCCTCCACTTT. Translating gives CSASQGTLHF.

The chain has TRBV5-1 and TRBJ2-7; TRBD1 matches 7 bases. The germline gives CDR1 SGHRS, CDR2 YFSETQ. V was clipped by 4 bases and J by 12 bases; unmatched bases: 19. The CDR3 has 15 amino acids. CDR3 protein: CASSQYRDSPEGWYF. CDR3 sequence (DNA): TGCGCCAGCAGCCAATACCGGGACAGCCCTGAAGGGTGGTACTTC.

The chain is built from TRBV4-2 and TRBJ2-7; 8 nucleotides match TRBD1. CDR3 size: 15 residues. Germline CDR1 and CDR2: LGHNA and YNFKEQ. V lost 5 bases and J lost 2; bases outside the gene matches: 8. CDR3 region: CASSLVGQGTYEQYF. CDR3 sequence (DNA): TGTGCCAGCAGCTTGGTTGGACAGGGAACCTACGAGCAGTACTTC.

The V and J genes are TRBV6-4 and TRBJ1-1; D is ambiguous. Germline CDR1 reads MRHNA; CDR2 reads SNTAGT. V was pared by 4 bases and J by 1 base, with 7 bases between. The CDR3 spans 13 residues. CDR3 sequence: CASSAGWNTEAFF. In DNA, the CDR3 is TGTGCCAGCAGTGCTGGCTGGAACACTGAAGCTTTCTTT.

The V call is TRBV6-5, the J call TRBJ1-3; D is undetermined. The CDR3 runs to 14 residues. CDR1 MNHEY and CDR2 SVGAGI come from the germline V gene. V lost 2 bases and J 4 bases, leaving 9 bases between the germline ends. The CDR3 reads CASSYGGPGNTIYF. The CDR3 region has the DNA TGTGCCAGCAGTTACGGAGGGCCCGGAAACACCATATATTTT.

The rearrangement joins TRBV5-1 to TRBJ1-1, with 7 bases identical to TRBD1. Losses at the gene ends were 3 bases for V and 3 bases for J; bases not matched to a gene: 11. This CDR3 has 16 residues. CDR1 and CDR2 (germline): SGHRS, YFSETQ. The CDR3 bases are TGCGCCAGCAGCTCGGCGGGGACGACAGGGTACACTGAAGCTTTCTTT. Its translation: CASSSAGTTGYTEAFF. The full variable domain, completed using reference TRBV5-1 and TRBJ1-1, is KAGVTQTPRYLIKTRGQQVTLSCSPISGHRSVSWYQQTPGQGLQFLFEYFSETQRNKGNFPGRFSGRQFSNSRSEMNVSTLELGDSALYLCASSSAGTTGYTEAFFGQGTRLTVV.

This chain links TRBV7-2 with TRBJ1-3; 7 nucleotides line up with TRBD1. The CDR3 spans 14 residues. Germline trimming cut 5 bases from V and 2 bases from J; bases unmatched to any gene: 3. Germline CDR1 reads SGHTA; CDR2 reads FQGNSA. The chain's CDR3 is CASSTGTAGNTIYF. DNA for the CDR3: TGTGCCAGCAGCACCGGGACAGCTGGAAACACCATATATTTT.

This sequence joins TRBV6-1 and TRBJ2-2; perhaps TRBD1 as D (6 bases). The CDR3 is 15 amino acids. V was clipped by 4 bases and J by 0 bases, with 9 bases between them. CDR1 MNHNS and CDR2 SASEGT come from the germline V gene. The DNA for the CDR3 is TGTGCCAGCAGTGTAGGACAGCCGAACACCGGGGAGCTGTTTTTT. This encodes CASSVGQPNTGELFF.

This rearrangement joins TRBV6-1 to TRBJ2-7, with D possibly matching TRBD1 (6 bases). Germline assignment: CDR1 MNHNS and CDR2 SASEGT. Trimming cost V 3 bases and J 2 bases, with 23 bases left between them. The CDR3 totals 18 residues. The CDR3 bases are TGTGCCAGCAGTGAGTCCCCCGACAGGAAAACAAGCACCTACGAGCAGTACTTC. Translation gives CASSESPDRKTSTYEQYF.

V usage is TRBV7-9 and J usage is TRBJ1-5, with 8 positions matching TRBD1. There are 13 residues in the CDR3. Trimming at V came to 5 bases and at J to 6 bases, leaving 3 bases not matched to a gene. Germline CDR1 reads SEHNR; CDR2 reads FQNEAQ (reference sequence). CDR3 sequence (DNA): TGTGCCAGCAGCCAAGACAGGGGTCAGCCCCAGCATTTT. This sequence encodes CASSQDRGQPQHF.

The gene calls are TRBV5-6 and TRBJ2-5, with TRBD1 matching over 7 bases. The CDR3 length is 15 residues. The junction had 10 bases not matched to a gene; V was cut back by 3 bases and J by 5 bases. Germline CDR1 and CDR2: SGHDT and YYEEEE. CDR3 loop: CASSYNRGTAETQYF. CDR3 DNA: TGTGCCAGCAGCTATAACAGGGGAACTGCGGAGACCCAGTACTTC.

The chain has TRBV14 and TRBJ2-3; D unclear. In germline, CDR1 is SGHDN, CDR2 FVKESK. The CDR3 runs 15 residues. Trimming removed 1 base at V and 2 bases at J, with 10 bases between. CDR3: CASSQVHSTTDTQYF. CDR3 nucleotide sequence: TGTGCCAGCAGCCAAGTTCACAGTACCACAGATACGCAGTATTTT. Using reference TRBV14 and TRBJ2-3 for the parts outside the CDR3, the full variable domain is EAGVTQFPSHSVIEKGQTVTLRCDPISGHDNLYWYRRVMGKEIKFLLHFVKESKQDESGMPNNRFLAERTGGTYSTLKVQPAELEDSGVYFCASSQVHSTTDTQYFGPGTRLTVL.

This sequence joins TRBV28 and TRBJ2-5, with 7 bases identical to TRBD1. In germline, CDR1 is MDHEN, CDR2 SYDVKM. This CDR3 has 15 residues. Trimming took 5 bases from V and 5 from J; bases not matched to a gene: 11. DNA of the CDR3: TGTGCCAGCAGTGCGACAGGGTTGGGTTGGGAGACCCAGTACTTC. It codes for CASSATGLGWETQYF.

The chain links TRBV6-1 to TRBJ2-7; unclear D gene. Germline V lookup: CDR1 MNHNS, CDR2 SASEGT. V was shortened by 2 bases and J by 0 bases, with 5 bases between the two germline ends. The CDR3 totals 13 residues. The CDR3 DNA reads as TGTGCCAGCAGTGAACACATCTCCTACGAGCAGTACTTC. This gives the protein CASSEHISYEQYF.